The subject of this entry is one T cell receptor (beta chain). Its antigen is currently unknown. Reverse transcription used about 0.5 to 1 ug RNA and random hexamers. Each CDR3 protein is one row after TCRdb ran MiXCR on the immunoSEQ multiplex PCR reads. The profile shows 170,000 or so distinct CDR3 sequences, over 85% of them singletons. These data are taken from a study of CD8 T cells in Susac syndrome. The study, taken as a whole, reports: The study conceded that its TCR sequencing and HLA analysis involved relatively few individuals.

TCR beta sequencing was performed on blood CD8+ and CD4+ T cells. Sequencing input: CD4+ T cells from PBMCs. The receptor comes from a human donor with multiple sclerosis.

The CDR3 reads CASSQGGGQPQHF. Written as DNA, the CDR3 is TGTGCCAGCAGCCAAGGTGGTGGCCAGCCCCAGCATTTT. J is TRBJ1-5 and V is TRBV7-6; D is undetermined. The CDR3 runs to 13 residues. V was cut by 5 bases and J by 7 bases, with 12 bases left in between. CDR1 and CDR2 from the germline V gene are SGHVS and FNYEAQ.